The source of this TCR beta chain is a study of PD-1 blockade in classical Hodgkin lymphoma. Overall study findings and caveats: With respect to the repertoire differences, their causes, possibly disease activity or prior therapy, remain undefined. Exclusion was the outcome for patients who began nivolumab under 1 year after ASCT. While CD8+ TCR diversity did not rise significantly by C4D1, CD4+ TCR diversity did.

Time point defined: cycle 4 day 1 (C4D1), after 6 weeks of nivolumab. Relapse was seen in all patients after autologous stem cell transplantation, and brentuximab vedotin exposure was variable. Concerning this clone itself: The antigen remains undetermined.

The repertoire was sequenced with immunoSEQ multiplex PCR; TCRdb's copy has only in-frame clones and lacks some. The sample records over 9,500 clones, about 82% being singletons. Germline lookup yields CDR1 ENHRY and CDR2 SYGVKD. The ends were cut back, 7 bases at V and 3 bases at J, with 10 bases in the middle. The CDR3 is made up of 13 amino acids. The source of this sequence is a human donor with classical Hodgkin lymphoma. The chain is built from TRBV10-3 and TRBJ2-1; possibly TRBD2 for D (5 bases). Sequencing used peripheral blood mononuclear cells (PBMCs), obtained before the fourth cycle of nivolumab. This chain's CDR3 is CAINRELYNEQFF. The DNA for the CDR3 is TGTGCCATCAATCGGGAACTCTACAATGAGCAGTTCTTC.